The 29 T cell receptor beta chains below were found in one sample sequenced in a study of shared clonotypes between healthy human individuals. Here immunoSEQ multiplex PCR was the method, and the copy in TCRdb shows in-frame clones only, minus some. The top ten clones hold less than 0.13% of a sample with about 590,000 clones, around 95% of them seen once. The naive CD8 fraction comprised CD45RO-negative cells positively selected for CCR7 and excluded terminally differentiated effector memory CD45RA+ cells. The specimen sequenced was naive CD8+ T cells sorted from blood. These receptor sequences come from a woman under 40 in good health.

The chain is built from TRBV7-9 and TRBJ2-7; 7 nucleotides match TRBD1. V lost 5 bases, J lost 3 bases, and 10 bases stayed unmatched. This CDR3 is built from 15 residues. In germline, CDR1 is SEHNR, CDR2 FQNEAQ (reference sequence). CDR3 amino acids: CASSPGRQGYYEQYF. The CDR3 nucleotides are TGTGCCAGCAGCCCTGGTAGACAGGGTTACTACGAGCAGTACTTC. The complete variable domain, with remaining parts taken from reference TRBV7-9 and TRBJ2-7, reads DTGVSQNPRHKITKRGQNVTFRCDPISEHNRLYWYRQTLGQGPEFLTYFQNEAQLEKSRLLSDRFSAERPKGSFSTLEIQRTEQGDSAMYLCASSPGRQGYYEQYFGPGTRLTVT.

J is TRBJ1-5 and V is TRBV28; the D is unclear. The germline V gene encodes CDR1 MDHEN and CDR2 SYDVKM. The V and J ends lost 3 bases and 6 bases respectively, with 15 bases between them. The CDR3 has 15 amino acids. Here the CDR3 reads CASSFYSGGSQPQHF. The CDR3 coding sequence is TGTGCCAGCAGTTTTTATTCCGGCGGGAGTCAGCCCCAGCATTTT. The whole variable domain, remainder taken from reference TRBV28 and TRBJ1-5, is DVKVTQSSRYLVKRTGEKVFLECVQDMDHENMFWYRQDPGLGLRLIYFSYDVKMKEKGDIPEGYSVSREKKERFSLILESASTNQTSMYLCASSFYSGGSQPQHFGDGTRLSIL.

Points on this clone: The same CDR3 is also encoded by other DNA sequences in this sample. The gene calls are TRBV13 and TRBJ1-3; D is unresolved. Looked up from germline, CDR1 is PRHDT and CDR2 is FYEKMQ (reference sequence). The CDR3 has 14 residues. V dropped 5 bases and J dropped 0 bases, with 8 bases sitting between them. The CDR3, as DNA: TGTGCCAGCAGCCTTGGGTCCTCTGGAAACACCATATATTTT. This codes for CASSLGSSGNTIYF.

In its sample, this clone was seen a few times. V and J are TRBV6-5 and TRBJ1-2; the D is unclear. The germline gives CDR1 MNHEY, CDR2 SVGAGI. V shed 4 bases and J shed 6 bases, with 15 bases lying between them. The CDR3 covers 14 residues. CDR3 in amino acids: CASSSLPTGDGYTF. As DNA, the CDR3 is TGTGCCAGCAGTTCCTTACCGACTGGTGATGGCTACACCTTC.

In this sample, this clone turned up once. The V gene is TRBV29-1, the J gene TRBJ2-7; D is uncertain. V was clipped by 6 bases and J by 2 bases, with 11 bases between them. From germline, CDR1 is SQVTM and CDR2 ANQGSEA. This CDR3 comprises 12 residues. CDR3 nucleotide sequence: TGCAGCGTCATCATAGGCGCCTACGAGCAGTACTTC. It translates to CSVIIGAYEQYF.

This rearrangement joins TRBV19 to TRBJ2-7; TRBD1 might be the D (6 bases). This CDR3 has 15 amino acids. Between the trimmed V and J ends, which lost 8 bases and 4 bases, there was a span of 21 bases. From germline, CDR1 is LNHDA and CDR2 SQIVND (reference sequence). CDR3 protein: CASRPSGGSGYEQYF. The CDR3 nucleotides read TGTGCCAGTCGACCTTCTGGGGGCTCTGGATACGAGCAGTACTTC.

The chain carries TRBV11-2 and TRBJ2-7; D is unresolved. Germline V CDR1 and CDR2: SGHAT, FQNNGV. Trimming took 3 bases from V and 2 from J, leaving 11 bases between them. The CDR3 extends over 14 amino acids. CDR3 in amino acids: CASSLSGNAYEQYF. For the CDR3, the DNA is TGTGCCAGCAGCTTGTCAGGAAACGCCTACGAGCAGTACTTC.

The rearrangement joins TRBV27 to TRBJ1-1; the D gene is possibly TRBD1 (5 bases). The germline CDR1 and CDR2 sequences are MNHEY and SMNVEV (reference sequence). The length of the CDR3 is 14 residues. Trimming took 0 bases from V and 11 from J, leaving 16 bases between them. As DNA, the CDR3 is TGTGCCAGCAGTTTATCGAAAACAGGAATGGCCGCTTTCTTT. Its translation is CASSLSKTGMAAFF.

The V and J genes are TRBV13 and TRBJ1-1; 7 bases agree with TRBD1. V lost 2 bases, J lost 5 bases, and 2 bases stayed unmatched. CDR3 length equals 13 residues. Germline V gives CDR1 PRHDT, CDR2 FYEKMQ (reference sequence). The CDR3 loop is CASSLYRGTEAFF. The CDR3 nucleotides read TGTGCCAGCAGCTTATACAGGGGAACTGAAGCTTTCTTT.

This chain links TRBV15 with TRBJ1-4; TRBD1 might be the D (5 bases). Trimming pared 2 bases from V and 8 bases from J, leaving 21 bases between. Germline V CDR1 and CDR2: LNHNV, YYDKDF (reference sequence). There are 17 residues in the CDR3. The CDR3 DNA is TGTGCCACCAGCAGAAGGGGACTTCAGCTGAGTGAGGAAAAACTGTTTTTT. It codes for CATSRRGLQLSEEKLFF.

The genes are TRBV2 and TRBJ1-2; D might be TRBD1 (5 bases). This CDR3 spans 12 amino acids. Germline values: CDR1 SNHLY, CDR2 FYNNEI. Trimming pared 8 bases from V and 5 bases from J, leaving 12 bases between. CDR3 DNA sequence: TGTGCCAGCGGAGGCAGGGAGTATGGCTACACCTTC. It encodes CASGGREYGYTF.

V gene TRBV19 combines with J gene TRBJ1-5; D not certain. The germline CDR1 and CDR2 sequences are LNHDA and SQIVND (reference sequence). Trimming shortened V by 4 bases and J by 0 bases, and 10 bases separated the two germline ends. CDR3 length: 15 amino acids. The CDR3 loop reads CASSTATDSNQPQHF. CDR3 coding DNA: TGTGCCAGTAGTACGGCAACTGATAGCAATCAGCCCCAGCATTTT. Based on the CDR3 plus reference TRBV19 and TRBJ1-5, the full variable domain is DGGITQSPKYLFRKEGQNVTLSCEQNLNHDAMYWYRQDPGQGLRLIYYSQIVNDFQKGDIAEGYSVSREKKESFPLTVTSAQKNPTAFYLCASSTATDSNQPQHFGDGTRLSIL.

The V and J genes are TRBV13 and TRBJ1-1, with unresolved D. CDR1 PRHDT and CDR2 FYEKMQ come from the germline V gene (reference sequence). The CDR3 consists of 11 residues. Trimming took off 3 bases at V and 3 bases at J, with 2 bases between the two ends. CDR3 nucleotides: TGTGCCAGCAGCTTTTACACTGAAGCTTTCTTT. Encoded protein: CASSFYTEAFF.

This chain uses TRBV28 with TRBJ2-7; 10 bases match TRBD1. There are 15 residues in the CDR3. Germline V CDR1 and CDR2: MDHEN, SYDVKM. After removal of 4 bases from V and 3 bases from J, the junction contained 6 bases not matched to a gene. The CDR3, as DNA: TGTGCCAGCAGTTCTACCCGGGACAGGGGCTACGAGCAGTACTTC. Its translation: CASSSTRDRGYEQYF. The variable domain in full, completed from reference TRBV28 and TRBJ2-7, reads DVKVTQSSRYLVKRTGEKVFLECVQDMDHENMFWYRQDPGLGLRLIYFSYDVKMKEKGDIPEGYSVSREKKERFSLILESASTNQTSMYLCASSSTRDRGYEQYFGPGTRLTVT.

The CDR3 protein is CASRDNYGYTF. The CDR3 nucleotides read TGTGCCAGCAGAGATAACTATGGCTACACCTTC. The chain couples TRBV2 to TRBJ1-2; D gene ambiguous. The CDR3 is 11 residues long. V lost 6 bases and J 1 base, leaving 3 bases between the germline ends. Germline V gene data show CDR1 as SNHLY and CDR2 as FYNNEI. The full variable domain, in which reference TRBV2 and TRBJ1-2 provide the parts outside the CDR3, is EPEVTQTPSHQVTQMGQEVILRCVPISNHLYFYWYRQILGQKVEFLVSFYNNEISEKSEIFDDQFSVERPDGSNFTLKIRSTKLEDSAMYFCASRDNYGYTFGSGTRLTVV.

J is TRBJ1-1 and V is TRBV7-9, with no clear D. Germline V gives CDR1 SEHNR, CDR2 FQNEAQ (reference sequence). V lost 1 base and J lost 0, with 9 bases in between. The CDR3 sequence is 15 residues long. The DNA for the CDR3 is TGTGCCAGCAGCTTAGGGGCGATCATGAACACTGAAGCTTTCTTT. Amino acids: CASSLGAIMNTEAFF.

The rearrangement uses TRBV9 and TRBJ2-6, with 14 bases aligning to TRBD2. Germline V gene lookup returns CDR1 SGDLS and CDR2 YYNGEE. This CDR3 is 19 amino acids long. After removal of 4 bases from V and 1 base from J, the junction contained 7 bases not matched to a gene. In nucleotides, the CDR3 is TGTGCCAGCAGCCTTCGGACTAGCGGGAGGACATCTGGGGCCAACGTCCTGACTTTC. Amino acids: CASSLRTSGRTSGANVLTF.

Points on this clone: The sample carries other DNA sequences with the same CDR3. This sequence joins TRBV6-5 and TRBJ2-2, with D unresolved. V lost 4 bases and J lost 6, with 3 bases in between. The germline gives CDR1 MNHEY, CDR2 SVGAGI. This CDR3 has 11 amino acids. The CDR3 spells CASSSAGELFF. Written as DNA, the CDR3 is TGTGCCAGCAGTTCGGCCGGGGAGCTGTTTTTT.

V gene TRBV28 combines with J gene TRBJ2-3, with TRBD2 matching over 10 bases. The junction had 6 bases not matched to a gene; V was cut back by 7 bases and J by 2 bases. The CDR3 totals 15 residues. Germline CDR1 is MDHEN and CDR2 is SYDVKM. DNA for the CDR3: TGTGCCAGCACCCCGGGACTAGCGTTCACAGATACGCAGTATTTT. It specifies CASTPGLAFTDTQYF.

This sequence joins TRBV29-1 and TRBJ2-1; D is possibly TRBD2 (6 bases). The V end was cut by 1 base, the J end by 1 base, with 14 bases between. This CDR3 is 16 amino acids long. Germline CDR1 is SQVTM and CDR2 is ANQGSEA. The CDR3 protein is CSVEALAEGSYNEQFF. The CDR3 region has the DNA TGCAGCGTTGAAGCGTTAGCGGAGGGGTCCTACAATGAGCAGTTCTTC.

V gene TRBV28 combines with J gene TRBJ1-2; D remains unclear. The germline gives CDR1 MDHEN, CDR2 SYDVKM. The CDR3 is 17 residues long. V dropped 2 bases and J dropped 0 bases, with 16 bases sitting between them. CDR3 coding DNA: TGTGCCAGCAGTTTAAACGGAGTGTGGGAGACTAACTATGGCTACACCTTC. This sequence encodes CASSLNGVWETNYGYTF.

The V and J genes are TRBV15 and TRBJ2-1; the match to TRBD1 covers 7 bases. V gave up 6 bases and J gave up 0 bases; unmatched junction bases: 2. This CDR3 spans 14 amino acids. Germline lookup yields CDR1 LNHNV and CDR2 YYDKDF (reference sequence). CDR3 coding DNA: TGTGCCACCAGACAGGGGAGCTCCTACAATGAGCAGTTCTTC. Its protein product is CATRQGSSYNEQFF.

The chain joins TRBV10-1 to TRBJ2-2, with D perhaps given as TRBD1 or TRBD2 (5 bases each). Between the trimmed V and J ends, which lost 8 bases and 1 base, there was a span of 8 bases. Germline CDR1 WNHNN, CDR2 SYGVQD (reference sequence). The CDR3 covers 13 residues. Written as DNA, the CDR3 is TGCGCCAGCCGGGGCTTGAACACCGGGGAGCTGTTTTTT. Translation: CASRGLNTGELFF.

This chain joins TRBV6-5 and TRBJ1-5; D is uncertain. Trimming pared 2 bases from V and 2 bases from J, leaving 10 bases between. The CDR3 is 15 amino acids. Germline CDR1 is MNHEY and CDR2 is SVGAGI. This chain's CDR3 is CASSYLRGGNQPQHF. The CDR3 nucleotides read TGTGCCAGCAGTTACCTACGCGGAGGCAATCAGCCCCAGCATTTT.

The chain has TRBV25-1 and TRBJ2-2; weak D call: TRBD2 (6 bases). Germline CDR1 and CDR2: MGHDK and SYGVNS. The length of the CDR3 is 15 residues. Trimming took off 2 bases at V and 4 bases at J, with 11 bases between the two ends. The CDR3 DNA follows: TGTGCCAGCAGTGAAGGCTGGGGACTCACCGGGGAGCTGTTTTTT. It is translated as CASSEGWGLTGELFF.

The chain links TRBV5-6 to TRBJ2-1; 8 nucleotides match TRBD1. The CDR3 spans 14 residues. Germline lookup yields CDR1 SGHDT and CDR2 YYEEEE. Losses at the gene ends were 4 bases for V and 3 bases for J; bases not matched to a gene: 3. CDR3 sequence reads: CASSPGTGYNEQFF. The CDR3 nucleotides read TGTGCCAGCAGCCCCGGGACAGGCTACAATGAGCAGTTCTTC.

DNA of the CDR3: TGTGCCAGCAGCGGAGGACGGGACGAGGGGACCGGGGAGCTGTTTTTT. Translated, it gives CASSGGRDEGTGELFF. The J gene is TRBJ2-2, the V gene TRBV9; either TRBD1 or TRBD2 may fit D (5 bases each). The CDR3 is made up of 16 amino acids. V lost 3 bases to trimming and J lost 5 bases, with 17 bases between them. Germline lookup yields CDR1 SGDLS and CDR2 YYNGEE.

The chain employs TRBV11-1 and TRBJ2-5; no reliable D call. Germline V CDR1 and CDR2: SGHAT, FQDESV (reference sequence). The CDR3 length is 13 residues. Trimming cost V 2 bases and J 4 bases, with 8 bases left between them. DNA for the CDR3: TGTGCCAGCAGCTTATGGAGTTTAGAGACCCAGTACTTC. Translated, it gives CASSLWSLETQYF.

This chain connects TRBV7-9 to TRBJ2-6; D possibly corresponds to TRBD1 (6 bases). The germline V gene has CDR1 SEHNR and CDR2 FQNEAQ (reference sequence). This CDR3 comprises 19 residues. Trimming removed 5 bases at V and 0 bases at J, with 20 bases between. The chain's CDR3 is CASSPDTGLGISGANVLTF. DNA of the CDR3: TGTGCCAGCAGCCCAGATACAGGGTTAGGGATCTCTGGGGCCAACGTCCTGACTTTC. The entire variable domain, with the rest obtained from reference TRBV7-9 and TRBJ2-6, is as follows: DTGVSQNPRHKITKRGQNVTFRCDPISEHNRLYWYRQTLGQGPEFLTYFQNEAQLEKSRLLSDRFSAERPKGSFSTLEIQRTEQGDSAMYLCASSPDTGLGISGANVLTFGAGSRLTVL.